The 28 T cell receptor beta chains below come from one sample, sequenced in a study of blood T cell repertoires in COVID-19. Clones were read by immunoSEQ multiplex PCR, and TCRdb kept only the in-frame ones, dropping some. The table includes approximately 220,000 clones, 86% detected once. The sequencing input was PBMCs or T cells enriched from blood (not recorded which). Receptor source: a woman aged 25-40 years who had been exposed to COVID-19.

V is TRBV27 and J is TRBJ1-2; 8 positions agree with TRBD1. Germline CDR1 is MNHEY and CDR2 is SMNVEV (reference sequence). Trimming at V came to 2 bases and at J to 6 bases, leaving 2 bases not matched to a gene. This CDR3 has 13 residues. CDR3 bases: TGTGCCAGCAGTTTAACAGGGGGGGATGGCTACACCTTC. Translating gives CASSLTGGDGYTF.

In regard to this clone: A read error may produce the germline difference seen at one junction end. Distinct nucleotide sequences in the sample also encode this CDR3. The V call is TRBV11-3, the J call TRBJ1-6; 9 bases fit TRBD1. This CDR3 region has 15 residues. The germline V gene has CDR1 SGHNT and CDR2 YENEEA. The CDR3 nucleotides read TGTGCCAGCAGCCCCCGAGGACAGGGGAATTCACCCCTTCACTTT. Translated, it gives CASSPRGQGNSPLHF.

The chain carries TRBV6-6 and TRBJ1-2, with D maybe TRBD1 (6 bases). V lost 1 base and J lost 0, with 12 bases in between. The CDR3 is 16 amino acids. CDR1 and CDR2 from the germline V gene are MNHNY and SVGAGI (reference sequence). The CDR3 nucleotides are TGTGCCAGCAGTTACTTCCAGGGGAACACTAACTATGGCTACACCTTC. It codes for CASSYFQGNTNYGYTF.

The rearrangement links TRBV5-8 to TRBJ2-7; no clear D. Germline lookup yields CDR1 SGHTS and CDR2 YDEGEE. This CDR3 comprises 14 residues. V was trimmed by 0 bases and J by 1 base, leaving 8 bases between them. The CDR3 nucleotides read TGTGCCAGCAGCTTGGCTGAGTGGTCCTACGAGCAGTACTTC. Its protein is CASSLAEWSYEQYF.

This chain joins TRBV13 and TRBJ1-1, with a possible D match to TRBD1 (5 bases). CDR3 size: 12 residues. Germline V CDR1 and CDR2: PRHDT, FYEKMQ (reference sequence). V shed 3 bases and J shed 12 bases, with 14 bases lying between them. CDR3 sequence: CASSLPGLSPFF. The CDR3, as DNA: TGTGCCAGCAGCTTGCCAGGGCTTTCACCTTTCTTT.

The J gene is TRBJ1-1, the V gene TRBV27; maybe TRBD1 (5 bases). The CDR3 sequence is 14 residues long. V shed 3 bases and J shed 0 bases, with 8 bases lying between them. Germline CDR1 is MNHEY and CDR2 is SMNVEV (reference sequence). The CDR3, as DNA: TGTGCCAGCAGTTTCCGGGGGATGAACACTGAAGCTTTCTTT. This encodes CASSFRGMNTEAFF.

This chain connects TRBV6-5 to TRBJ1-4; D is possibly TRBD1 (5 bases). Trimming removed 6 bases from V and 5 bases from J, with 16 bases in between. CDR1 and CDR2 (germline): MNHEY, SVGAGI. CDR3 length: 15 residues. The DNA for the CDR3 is TGTGCCAGCAGCAGATACAGGTCACCGAATGAAAAACTGTTTTTT. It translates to CASSRYRSPNEKLFF.

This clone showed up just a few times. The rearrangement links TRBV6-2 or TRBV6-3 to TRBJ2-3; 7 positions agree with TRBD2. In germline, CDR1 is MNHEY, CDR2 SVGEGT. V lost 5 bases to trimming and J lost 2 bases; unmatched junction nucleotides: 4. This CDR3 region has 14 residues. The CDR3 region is CASSTGLDTDTQYF. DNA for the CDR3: TGTGCCAGCAGTACAGGACTAGACACAGATACGCAGTATTTT.

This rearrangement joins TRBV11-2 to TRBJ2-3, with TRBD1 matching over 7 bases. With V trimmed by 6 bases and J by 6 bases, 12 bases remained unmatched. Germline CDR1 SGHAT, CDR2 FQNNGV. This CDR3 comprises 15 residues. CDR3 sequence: CASRDRLFSKDTQYF. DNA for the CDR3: TGTGCCAGCAGGGACAGGCTTTTCTCCAAGGATACGCAGTATTTT.

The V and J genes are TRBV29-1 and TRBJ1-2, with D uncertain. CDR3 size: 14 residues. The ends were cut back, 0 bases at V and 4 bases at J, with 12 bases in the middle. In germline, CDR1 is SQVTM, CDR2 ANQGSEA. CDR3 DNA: TGCAGCGTTGAAGATCTAGTCCCGGGCTATGGCTACACCTTC. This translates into CSVEDLVPGYGYTF. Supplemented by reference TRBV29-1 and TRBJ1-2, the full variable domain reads SAVISQKPSRDICQRGTSLTIQCQVDSQVTMMFWYRQQPGQSLTLIATANQGSEATYESGFVIDKFPISRPNLTFSTLTVSNMSPEDSSIYLCSVEDLVPGYGYTFGSGTRLTVV.

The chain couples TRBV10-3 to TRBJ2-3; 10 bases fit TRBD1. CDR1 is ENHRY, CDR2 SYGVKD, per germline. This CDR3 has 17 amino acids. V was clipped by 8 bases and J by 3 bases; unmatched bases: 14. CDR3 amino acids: CAILDRGPGPGTDTQYF. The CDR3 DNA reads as TGTGCCATCCTTGACAGGGGGCCCGGGCCAGGGACAGATACGCAGTATTTT.

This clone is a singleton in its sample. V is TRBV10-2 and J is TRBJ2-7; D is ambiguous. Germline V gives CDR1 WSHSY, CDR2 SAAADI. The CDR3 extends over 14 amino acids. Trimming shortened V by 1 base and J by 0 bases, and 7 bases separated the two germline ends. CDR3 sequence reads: CASSEFYSSYEQYF. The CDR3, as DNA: TGCGCCAGCAGTGAGTTCTATAGCTCCTACGAGCAGTACTTC.

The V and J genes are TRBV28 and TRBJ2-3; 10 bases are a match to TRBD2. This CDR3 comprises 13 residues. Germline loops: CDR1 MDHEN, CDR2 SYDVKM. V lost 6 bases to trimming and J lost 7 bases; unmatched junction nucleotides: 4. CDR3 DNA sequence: TGTGCCAGCAGGAGCGGGGGGGACAATACGCAGTATTTT. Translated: CASRSGGDNTQYF.

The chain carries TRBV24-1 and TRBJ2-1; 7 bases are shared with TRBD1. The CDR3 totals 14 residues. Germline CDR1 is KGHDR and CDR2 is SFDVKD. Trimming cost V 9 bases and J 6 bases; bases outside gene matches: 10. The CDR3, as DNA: TGTGCCACCGATAACACAGGGGCGGGCAATGAGCAGTTCTTC. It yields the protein CATDNTGAGNEQFF.

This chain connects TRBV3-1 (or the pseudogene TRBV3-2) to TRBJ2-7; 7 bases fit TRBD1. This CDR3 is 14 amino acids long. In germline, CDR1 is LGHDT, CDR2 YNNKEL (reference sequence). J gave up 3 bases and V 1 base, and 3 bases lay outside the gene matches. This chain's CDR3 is CASSQGTGFYEQYF. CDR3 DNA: TGTGCCAGCAGCCAAGGGACAGGATTCTACGAGCAGTACTTC.

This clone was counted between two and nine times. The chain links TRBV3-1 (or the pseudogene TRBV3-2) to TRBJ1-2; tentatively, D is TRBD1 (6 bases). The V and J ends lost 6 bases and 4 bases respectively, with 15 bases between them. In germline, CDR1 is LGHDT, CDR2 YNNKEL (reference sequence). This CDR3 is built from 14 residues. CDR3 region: CASSHLTGSYGYTF. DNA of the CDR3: TGTGCCAGCAGTCACCTGACAGGATCCTATGGCTACACCTTC.

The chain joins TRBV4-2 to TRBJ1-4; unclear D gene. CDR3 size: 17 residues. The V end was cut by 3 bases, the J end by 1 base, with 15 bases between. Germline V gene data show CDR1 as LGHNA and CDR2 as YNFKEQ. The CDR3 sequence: CASSQATGRGTNEKLFF. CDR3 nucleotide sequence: TGTGCCAGCAGCCAGGCCACGGGTCGGGGAACTAATGAAAAACTGTTTTTT.

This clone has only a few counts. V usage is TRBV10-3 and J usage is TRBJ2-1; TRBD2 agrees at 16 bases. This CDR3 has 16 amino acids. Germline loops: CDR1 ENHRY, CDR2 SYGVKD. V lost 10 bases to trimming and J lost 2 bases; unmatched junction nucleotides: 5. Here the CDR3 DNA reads TGTGCCACAACCGGGACTAGCGGGGGGGCCTACAATGAGCAGTTCTTC. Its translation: CATTGTSGGAYNEQFF.

The CDR3 nucleotides are TGTGCCAGCAGTTACCCCGGGATCAACTATGGCTACACCTTC. Its translation is CASSYPGINYGYTF. The chain couples TRBV6-5 to TRBJ1-2; D remains ambiguous. V dropped 2 bases and J dropped 2 bases, with 9 bases sitting between them. Germline V gene sequence: CDR1 MNHEY, CDR2 SVGAGI. This CDR3 is 14 amino acids long.

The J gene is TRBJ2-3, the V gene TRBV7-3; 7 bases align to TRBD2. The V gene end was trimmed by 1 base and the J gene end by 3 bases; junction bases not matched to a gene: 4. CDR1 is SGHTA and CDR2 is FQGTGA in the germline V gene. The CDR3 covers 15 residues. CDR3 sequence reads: CASSLRLAETDTQYF. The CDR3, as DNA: TGTGCCAGCAGCTTAAGGCTAGCGGAGACAGATACGCAGTATTTT.

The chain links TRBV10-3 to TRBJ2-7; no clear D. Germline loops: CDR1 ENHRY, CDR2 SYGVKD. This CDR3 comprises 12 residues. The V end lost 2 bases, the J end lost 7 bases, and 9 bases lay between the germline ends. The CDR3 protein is CAISEARLEQYF. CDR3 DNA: TGTGCCATCAGTGAGGCGCGCCTGGAGCAGTACTTC.

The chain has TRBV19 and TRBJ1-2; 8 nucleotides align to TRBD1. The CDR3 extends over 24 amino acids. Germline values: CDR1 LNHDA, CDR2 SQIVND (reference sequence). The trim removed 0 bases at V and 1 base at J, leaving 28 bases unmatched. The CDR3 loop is CASSIDRVPSRLAGTGMINYGYTF. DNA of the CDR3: TGTGCCAGTAGTATAGATCGTGTACCCTCCAGATTGGCCGGGACAGGAATGATTAACTATGGCTACACCTTC.

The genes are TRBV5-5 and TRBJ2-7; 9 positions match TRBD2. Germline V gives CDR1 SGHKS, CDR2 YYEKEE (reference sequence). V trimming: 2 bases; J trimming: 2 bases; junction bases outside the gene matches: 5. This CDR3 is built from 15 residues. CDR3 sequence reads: CASSFLSGGPYEQYF. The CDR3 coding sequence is TGTGCCAGCAGCTTTCTGAGCGGGGGGCCCTACGAGCAGTACTTC. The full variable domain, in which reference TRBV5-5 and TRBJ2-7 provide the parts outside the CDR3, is DAGVTQSPTHLIKTRGQQVTLRCSPISGHKSVSWYQQVLGQGPQFIFQYYEKEERGRGNFPDRFSARQFPNYSSELNVNALLLGDSALYLCASSFLSGGPYEQYFGPGTRLTVT.

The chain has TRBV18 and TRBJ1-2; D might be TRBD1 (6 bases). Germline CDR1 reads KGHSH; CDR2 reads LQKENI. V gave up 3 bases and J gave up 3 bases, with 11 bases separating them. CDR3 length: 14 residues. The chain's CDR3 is CASSPSDSYYGYTF. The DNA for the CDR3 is TGTGCCAGCTCACCGTCGGACAGTTACTATGGCTACACCTTC.

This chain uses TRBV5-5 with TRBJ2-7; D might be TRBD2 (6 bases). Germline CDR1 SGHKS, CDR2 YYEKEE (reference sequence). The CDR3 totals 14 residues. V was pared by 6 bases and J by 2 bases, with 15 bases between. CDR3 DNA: TGTGCCAGCACCCTGGCGGGGCGGCCCTACGAGCAGTACTTC. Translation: CASTLAGRPYEQYF.

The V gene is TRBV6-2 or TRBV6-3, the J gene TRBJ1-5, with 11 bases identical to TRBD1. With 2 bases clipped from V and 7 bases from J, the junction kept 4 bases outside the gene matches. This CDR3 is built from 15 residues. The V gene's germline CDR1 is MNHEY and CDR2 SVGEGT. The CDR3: CASSYRTGGWQPQHF. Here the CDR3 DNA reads TGTGCCAGCAGTTACAGGACAGGGGGCTGGCAGCCCCAGCATTTT.

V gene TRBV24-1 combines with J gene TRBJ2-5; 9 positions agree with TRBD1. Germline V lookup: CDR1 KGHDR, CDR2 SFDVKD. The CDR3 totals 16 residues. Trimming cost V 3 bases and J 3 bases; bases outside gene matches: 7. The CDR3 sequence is CATSDTNRGREETQYF. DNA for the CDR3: TGTGCCACCAGTGATACGAACAGGGGGCGTGAAGAGACCCAGTACTTC.

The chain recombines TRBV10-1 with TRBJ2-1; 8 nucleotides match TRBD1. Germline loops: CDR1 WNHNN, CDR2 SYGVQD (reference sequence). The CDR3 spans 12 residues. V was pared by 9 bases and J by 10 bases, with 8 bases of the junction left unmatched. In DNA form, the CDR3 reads TGCGCCAGACCCAGGGGGCGTTTAGAGCAGTTCTTC. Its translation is CARPRGRLEQFF.